The 16 T cell receptor beta chains in this list originate from one sample, sequenced in a study of beta chain features in type 1 diabetes. Since all of the isolated RNA was reverse transcribed, expressed TCRB transcripts were what got sequenced. Method: immunoSEQ multiplex PCR; TCRdb's copy keeps in-frame clones and lacks some. The sample shows 250,000 or so clones, 68% of them seen only once. The sample taken for sequencing was naive CD4+ T cells from blood. These TCRs come from a man aged 30 to 39 in good health.

CDR3 bases: TGTGCCAGCAGGGAGCCGGGAGAGCAGTACTTC. Protein sequence: CASREPGEQYF. The rearrangement links TRBV6-6 to TRBJ2-7, with a tentative D call TRBD2 (5 bases). Trimming pared 6 bases from V and 7 bases from J, leaving 10 bases between. From germline, CDR1 is MNHNY and CDR2 SVGAGI (reference sequence). The CDR3 spans 11 residues.

This clone was found once. The chain is built from TRBV29-1 and TRBJ2-3, with TRBD2 identical over 11 bases. The CDR3 loop spans 16 amino acids. CDR1 SQVTM and CDR2 ANQGSEA come from the germline V gene. Losses at the gene ends were 4 bases for V and 2 bases for J; bases not matched to a gene: 8. The CDR3: CSVGKRLAGITDTQYF. The CDR3 coding sequence is TGCAGCGTTGGAAAAAGACTAGCGGGAATCACAGATACGCAGTATTTT.

This clone has a handful of counts. The chain recombines TRBV5-4 with TRBJ2-2, with 7 nucleotides matching TRBD1. In germline, CDR1 is SGHNT, CDR2 YYREEE (reference sequence). This CDR3 comprises 15 residues. V was pared by 4 bases and J by 5 bases, with 8 bases of the junction left unmatched. DNA for the CDR3: TGTGCCAGCAGCGCAAGACAGGGAGCGACCGGGGAGCTGTTTTTT. The encoded protein is CASSARQGATGELFF.

This clone was counted only a few times. The rearrangement uses TRBV29-1 and TRBJ2-7; 12 bases are a match to TRBD2. Germline trimming cut 5 bases from V and 5 bases from J; bases unmatched to any gene: 10. From germline, CDR1 is SQVTM and CDR2 ANQGSEA. The CDR3 has 15 residues. CDR3 region: CSVYHGLAGLDEQYF. As DNA, the CDR3 is TGCAGCGTTTATCACGGACTAGCGGGATTGGACGAGCAGTACTTC.

The gene calls are TRBV7-9 and TRBJ2-5; 8 positions agree with TRBD1. The CDR3 spans 15 residues. CDR1 and CDR2 from the germline V gene are SEHNR and FQNEAQ (reference sequence). With V trimmed by 3 bases and J by 4 bases, 7 bases remained unmatched. The CDR3 spells CASSFGRDRPETQYF. DNA of the CDR3: TGTGCCAGCAGCTTTGGTCGGGACAGGCCAGAGACCCAGTACTTC. The variable domain in full, with the rest retrieved from reference TRBV7-9 and TRBJ2-5, is DTGVSQNPRHKITKRGQNVTFRCDPISEHNRLYWYRQTLGQGPEFLTYFQNEAQLEKSRLLSDRFSAERPKGSFSTLEIQRTEQGDSAMYLCASSFGRDRPETQYFGPGTRLLVL.

This chain links TRBV30 with TRBJ1-2, with 7 bases identical to TRBD1. V lost 2 bases and J lost 7; bases outside the gene matches: 7. The CDR3 runs 13 residues. The germline gives CDR1 GTSNPN, CDR2 SVGIG (reference sequence). CDR3 nucleotides: TGTGCCTGGAGTCCCTCGACAGGGTTTGGCTACACCTTC. Encoded protein: CAWSPSTGFGYTF.

This sequence joins TRBV7-2 and TRBJ2-3; 7 bases map to TRBD1. Unmatched junction bases numbered 4, after V lost 5 bases and J lost 2 bases. The germline V gene encodes CDR1 SGHTA and CDR2 FQGNSA. The CDR3 covers 14 residues. The CDR3 DNA is TGTGCCAGCAGCAACGACAGGGACACAGATACGCAGTATTTT. Translation gives CASSNDRDTDTQYF.

As regards this clone: The sample carries other DNA sequences with the same CDR3. The V gene is TRBV4-3, the J gene TRBJ2-3; no clear D gene. CDR3 length: 12 amino acids. The V gene lost 0 bases and the J gene lost 6 bases, with 4 bases spanning the gap. Germline-derived CDR1 and CDR2 are LGHNA and YSLEER. CDR3 loop: CASSQEGDTQYF. The DNA of the CDR3 is TGCGCCAGCAGCCAAGAAGGGGATACGCAGTATTTT.

The rearrangement links TRBV30 to TRBJ1-2, with 7 bases matching TRBD1. Germline loops: CDR1 GTSNPN, CDR2 SVGIG (reference sequence). The CDR3 extends over 12 amino acids. V was clipped by 4 bases and J by 8 bases; unmatched bases: 7. The CDR3 here is CAWKTGFQGYTF. CDR3 DNA: TGTGCCTGGAAGACAGGGTTTCAGGGCTACACCTTC.

Notes on this clone: This specimen includes other DNA sequences encoding the same CDR3. This chain joins TRBV30 and TRBJ2-1; 9 bases are shared with TRBD2. J gave up 4 bases and V 0 bases, and 4 bases lay outside the gene matches. CDR3 length: 15 residues. Per the germline V gene, CDR1 is GTSNPN and CDR2 is SVGIG (reference sequence). CDR3 in amino acids: CAWSVRLAGYNEQFF. The CDR3 DNA sequence: TGTGCCTGGAGTGTAAGGCTAGCGGGATACAATGAGCAGTTCTTC.

This clone was seen only a few times. The genes are TRBV9 and TRBJ2-7; D is ambiguous. Trimming took 2 bases from V and 2 from J, leaving 14 bases between them. Germline V gives CDR1 SGDLS, CDR2 YYNGEE. The CDR3 length is 15 residues. The chain's CDR3 is CASSVEAAPTYEQYF. Here the CDR3 DNA reads TGTGCCAGCAGCGTCGAGGCAGCTCCGACCTACGAGCAGTACTTC.

This chain connects TRBV7-2 to TRBJ2-3; 13 bases agree with TRBD2. This CDR3 comprises 17 residues. Germline V gene lookup returns CDR1 SGHTA and CDR2 FQGNSA. V was clipped by 3 bases and J by 2 bases; unmatched bases: 5. The CDR3 protein is CASSFWTSGGVTDTQYF. The CDR3 coding sequence is TGTGCCAGCAGCTTTTGGACTAGCGGGGGCGTCACAGATACGCAGTATTTT.

The chain recombines TRBV9 with TRBJ1-6; no firm D call. The V gene's germline CDR1 is SGDLS and CDR2 YYNGEE. This CDR3 is 13 amino acids long. V was clipped by 3 bases and J by 7 bases, with 8 bases between them. CDR3 residues: CASSGAGNSPLHF. CDR3 DNA: TGTGCCAGCAGCGGGGCGGGGAATTCACCCCTCCACTTT.

The V call is TRBV7-2, the J call TRBJ2-7, with no clear D. CDR3 length equals 15 residues. Germline lookup yields CDR1 SGHTA and CDR2 FQGNSA. Trimming removed 5 bases at V and 0 bases at J, with 14 bases between. CDR3 DNA sequence: TGTGCCAGCAGCACCCAGGTGCGGCTCTCCTACGAGCAGTACTTC. It codes for CASSTQVRLSYEQYF.

The J gene is TRBJ2-2, the V gene TRBV10-3; D call uncertain. Trimming took 0 bases from V and 7 from J, leaving 18 bases between them. The CDR3 has 17 amino acids. Germline V gene sequence: CDR1 ENHRY, CDR2 SYGVKD. This chain's CDR3 is CAISESKGRLSSGELFF. The CDR3 DNA follows: TGTGCCATCAGTGAGTCAAAGGGCAGATTATCGAGCGGGGAGCTGTTTTTT.

In the case of this clone: The sample holds other DNA sequences that translate to the same CDR3. The chain recombines TRBV7-9 with TRBJ2-3; tentative D call: TRBD1 (7 bases). This CDR3 is built from 14 residues. V lost 6 bases and J lost 0, with 10 bases in between. CDR1 and CDR2 from the germline V gene are SEHNR and FQNEAQ (reference sequence). CDR3 protein: CASSAGQSTDTQYF. In DNA form, the CDR3 reads TGTGCCAGCAGTGCGGGACAGAGCACAGATACGCAGTATTTT. Full variable domain (rest looked up from reference TRBV7-9 and TRBJ2-3): DTGVSQNPRHKITKRGQNVTFRCDPISEHNRLYWYRQTLGQGPEFLTYFQNEAQLEKSRLLSDRFSAERPKGSFSTLEIQRTEQGDSAMYLCASSAGQSTDTQYFGPGTRLTVL.